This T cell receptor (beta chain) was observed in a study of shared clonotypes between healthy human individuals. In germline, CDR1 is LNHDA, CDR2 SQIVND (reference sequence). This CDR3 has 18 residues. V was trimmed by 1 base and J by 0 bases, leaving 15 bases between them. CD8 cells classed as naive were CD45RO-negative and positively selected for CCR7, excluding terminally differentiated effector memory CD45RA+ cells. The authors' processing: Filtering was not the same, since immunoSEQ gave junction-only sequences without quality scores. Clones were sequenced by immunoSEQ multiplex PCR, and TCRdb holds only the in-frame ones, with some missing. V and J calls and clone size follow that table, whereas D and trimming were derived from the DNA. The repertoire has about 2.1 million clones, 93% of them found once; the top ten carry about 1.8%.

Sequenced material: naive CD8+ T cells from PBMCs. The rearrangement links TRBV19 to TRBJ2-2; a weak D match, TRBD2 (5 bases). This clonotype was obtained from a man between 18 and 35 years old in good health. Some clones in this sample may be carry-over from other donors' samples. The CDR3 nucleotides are TGTGCCAGTAGTATAGGGGGAGAGGTGACCGCGAACACCGGGGAGCTGTTTTTT. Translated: CASSIGGEVTANTGELFF.